This T cell receptor (beta chain) was sequenced in a study of cytomegalovirus exposure and HLA in healthy donors. Broader study findings: About 87% or about 30% of the time was how often most TCR beta V segments were productive, according to an earlier analysis. Most of the CMV-associated TCR beta chains (in a later analysis) appeared to be HLA-restricted. The classifier reportedly diagnosed cytomegalovirus status with high sensitivity and specificity.

Germline trimming cut 2 bases from V and 4 bases from J; bases unmatched to any gene: 8. CDR1 and CDR2 from the germline V gene are MGHRA and YSYEKL. The CDR3 totals 15 residues. With regard to this clone: Its target is not known.

Researchers ran the PCR with 60 Vbeta and 13 Jbeta primers. This table comes from immunoSEQ multiplex PCR, and its TCRdb copy is limited to in-frame clones, with some not included. The sample lists about 160,000 clones, approximately 80% occurring once. The sequencing input was PBMCs. The gene calls are TRBV4-1 and TRBJ2-7, with 7 positions matching TRBD1. This TCR came from a woman aged 40 to 50 in good health and CMV-seropositive. CDR3: CASSQPEQGKYEQYF. The CDR3 DNA follows: TGCGCCAGCAGCCAACCTGAACAGGGGAAGTACGAGCAGTACTTC.